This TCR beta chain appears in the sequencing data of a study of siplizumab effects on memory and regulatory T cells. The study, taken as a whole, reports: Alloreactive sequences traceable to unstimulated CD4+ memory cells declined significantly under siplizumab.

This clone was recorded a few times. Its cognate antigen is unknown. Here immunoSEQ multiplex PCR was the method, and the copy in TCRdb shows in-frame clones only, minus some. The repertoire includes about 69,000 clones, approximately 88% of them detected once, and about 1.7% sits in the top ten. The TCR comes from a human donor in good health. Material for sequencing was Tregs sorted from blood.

CDR3 sequence: CASRGDRGLSTEAFF. The CDR3 nucleotides are TGCGCCAGCAGGGGGGACAGGGGGCTGAGCACTGAAGCTTTCTTT. The chain couples TRBV5-1 to TRBJ1-1; 12 positions agree with TRBD1. Germline CDR1 SGHRS, CDR2 YFSETQ. V shed 5 bases and J 4 bases; nucleotides not matched to a gene: 6. The CDR3 has 15 residues.